A single sample is the source of the 10 T cell receptor beta chains below, sequenced in a study of T-cell reconstitution after alpha-beta-depleted transplantation in children. Using unique molecular identifiers, the investigators prepared the TCRbeta library. TCRdb reprocessed the PCR reads via MiXCR and lists one record per CDR3 protein. This table has around 190,000 distinct CDR3 sequences, 6.6% appearing once. The sequencing here drew on PBMCs, taken before TCRalphabeta/CD19-depleted stem cell transplant. All receptors derive from a boy aged 2-9 years with acute lymphoblastic leukemia, due to receive a stem cell transplant.

The V call is TRBV3-1, the J call TRBJ2-1; a possible D gene is TRBD2 (5 bases). Germline CDR1 is LGHDT and CDR2 is YNNKEL (reference sequence). Trimming pared 0 bases from V and 10 bases from J, leaving 7 bases between. The CDR3 loop spans 12 amino acids. CDR3 bases: TGTGCCAGCAGCCAAGATTGGAGGGAGCAGTTCTTC. It is translated as CASSQDWREQFF.

The chain joins TRBV7-9 to TRBJ2-1; 10 bases match TRBD2. CDR3 length equals 17 residues. The germline V gene has CDR1 SEHNR and CDR2 FQNEAQ (reference sequence). V trimming: 4 bases; J trimming: 4 bases; junction bases outside the gene matches: 10. The CDR3 DNA reads TGTGCCAGCAGCTCCAATAGGGGGACTAGCGCTTACAATGAGCAGTTCTTC. This translates into CASSSNRGTSAYNEQFF.

This clonotype was observed at least ten times. The chain is built from TRBV27 and TRBJ2-7; TRBD1 is a possible D gene (6 bases). Trimming took off 6 bases at V and 0 bases at J, with 9 bases between the two ends. The CDR3 is 13 amino acids. CDR1 is MNHEY, CDR2 SMNVEV, per germline (reference sequence). CDR3: CASRQGPSYEQYF. The CDR3 coding sequence is TGTGCCAGCAGACAGGGACCCTCCTACGAGCAGTACTTC.

This clonotype came up a few times. The chain joins TRBV7-2 to TRBJ2-3; 10 positions match TRBD2. The CDR3 spans 17 residues. V gave up 3 bases and J gave up 1 base; unmatched junction bases: 7. Germline loops: CDR1 SGHTA, CDR2 FQGNSA. CDR3 amino acids: CASSFIAGGKGTDTQYF. The CDR3 bases are TGTGCCAGCAGCTTCATAGCGGGGGGCAAAGGCACAGATACGCAGTATTTT.

This clonotype was picked up a small number of times. The chain joins TRBV27 to TRBJ2-2; no definite D call. V was clipped by 4 bases and J by 4 bases, with 7 bases between them. The length of the CDR3 is 13 residues. In germline, CDR1 is MNHEY, CDR2 SMNVEV (reference sequence). CDR3 protein: CASSSYGTGELFF. CDR3 coding DNA: TGTGCCAGCAGTTCGTATGGCACCGGGGAGCTGTTTTTT.

This clonotype has ten or more counts. V and J are TRBV4-3 and TRBJ2-7; 8 positions match TRBD2. Germline V gene lookup returns CDR1 LGHNA and CDR2 YSLEER. After removal of 1 base from V and 0 bases from J, the junction contained 5 bases not matched to a gene. CDR3 length: 16 amino acids. The CDR3: CASSQVASGYSYEQYF. CDR3 DNA: TGCGCCAGCAGCCAAGTCGCTAGCGGGTACTCCTACGAGCAGTACTTC.

The genes are TRBV4-2 and TRBJ1-4; TRBD1 matches at 7 bases. Germline CDR1 and CDR2: LGHNA and YNFKEQ. The CDR3 runs to 17 residues. V lost 2 bases to trimming and J lost 3 bases; unmatched junction nucleotides: 9. This chain's CDR3 is CASSQRGQAGSNEKLFF. CDR3 DNA: TGTGCCAGCAGCCAAAGAGGACAGGCGGGATCTAATGAAAAACTGTTTTTT.

At least ten counts were recorded for this clonotype. This chain links TRBV28 with TRBJ2-5; the match to TRBD1 covers 11 bases. Germline CDR1 and CDR2: MDHEN and SYDVKM. J lost 0 bases, V lost 3 bases, and 0 bases had no gene match. CDR3 size: 15 residues. CDR3 sequence: CASSLGQGDQETQYF. DNA of the CDR3: TGTGCCAGCAGTTTGGGACAGGGGGACCAAGAGACCCAGTACTTC.

The chain combines TRBV12-3 or TRBV12-4 with TRBJ1-5; no reliable D call. The CDR3 is 14 residues long. Trimming left V 4 bases short and J 4 bases short, with 11 bases between. The CDR3 coding sequence is TGTGCCAGCAGTTCAGGTACGGCAAATCAGCCCCAGCATTTT. Amino acids: CASSSGTANQPQHF.

This clonotype rates as medium-sized (0.01 to 0.1%). V gene TRBV28 combines with J gene TRBJ2-3; possibly TRBD2 for D (6 bases). The ends were cut back, 5 bases at V and 1 base at J, with 10 bases in the middle. The CDR3 loop spans 14 amino acids. Per germline, CDR1 MDHEN and CDR2 SYDVKM. The chain's CDR3 is CASSRRVRTDTQYF. The CDR3 nucleotides read TGTGCCAGCAGTAGGAGGGTTCGCACAGATACGCAGTATTTT.